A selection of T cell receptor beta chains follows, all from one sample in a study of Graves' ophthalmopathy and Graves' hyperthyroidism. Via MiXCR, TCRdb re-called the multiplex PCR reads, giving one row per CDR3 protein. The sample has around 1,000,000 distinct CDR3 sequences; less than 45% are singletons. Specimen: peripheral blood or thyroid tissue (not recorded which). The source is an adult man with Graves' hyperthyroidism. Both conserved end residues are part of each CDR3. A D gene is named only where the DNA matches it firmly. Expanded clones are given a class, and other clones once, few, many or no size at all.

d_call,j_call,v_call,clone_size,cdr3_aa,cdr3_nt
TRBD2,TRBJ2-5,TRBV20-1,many,CSAGGEGQETQYF,TGCAGTGCTGGGGGGGAGGGGCAAGAGACCCAGTACTTC
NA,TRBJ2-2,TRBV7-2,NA,CASSPSTGPNTGELFF,TGTGCCAGCAGCCCCAGCACGGGGCCGAACACCGGGGAGCTGTTTTTT
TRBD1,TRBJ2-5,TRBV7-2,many,CASSPDRGFFETQYF,TGTGCCAGCAGCCCAGACAGGGGGTTCTTCGAGACCCAGTACTTC
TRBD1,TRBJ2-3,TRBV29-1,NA,CSVAPGQRTDTQYF,TGCAGCGTTGCCCCGGGACAGCGCACGGATACGCAGTATTTT
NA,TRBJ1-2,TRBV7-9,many,CASSRHRTNYTF,TGTGCCAGCAGCCGACACAGGACGAACTACACCTTC
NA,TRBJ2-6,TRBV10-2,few,CASSEPGSGANVLTF,TGCGCCAGCAGTGAGCCCGGGTCTGGGGCCAACGTCCTGACTTTC
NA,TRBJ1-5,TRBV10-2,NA,CASSESRGNQPQHF,TGCGCCAGCAGTGAGTCCAGGGGAAACCAGCCCCAGCATTTT
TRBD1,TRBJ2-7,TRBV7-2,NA,CASSFSDRVEEQYF,TGTGCCAGCAGCTTCAGCGACAGGGTCGAAGAGCAGTACTTC
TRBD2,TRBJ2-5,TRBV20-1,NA,CSATRGGPQETQYF,TGCAGTGCTACTCGGGGGGGACCACAAGAGACCCAGTACTTC
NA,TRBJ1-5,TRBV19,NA,CASSTTGTRNNQPQHF,TGTGCCAGTAGTACGACCGGGACTCGCAATAATCAGCCCCAGCATTTT
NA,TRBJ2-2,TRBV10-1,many,CASNPGRNTGELFF,TGCGCCAGCAATCCGGGAAGAAACACCGGGGAGCTGTTTTTT
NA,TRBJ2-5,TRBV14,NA,CASSSQRGEETQYF,TGTGCCAGCAGCTCGCAGAGGGGGGAAGAGACCCAGTACTTC
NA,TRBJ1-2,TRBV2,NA,CASILGGGNYGYTF,TGTGCCAGCATCCTAGGGGGTGGAAACTATGGCTACACCTTC
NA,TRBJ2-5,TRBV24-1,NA,CASSPRGREETQYF,TGTGCCAGCAGTCCCCGAGGGCGGGAAGAGACCCAGTACTTC
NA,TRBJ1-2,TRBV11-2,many,CASSGRGRNYGYTF,TGTGCCAGCAGCGGCAGGGGACGAAACTATGGCTACACCTTC
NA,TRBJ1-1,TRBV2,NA,CASGPSGSTEAFF,TGTGCCAGCGGCCCGTCGGGAAGCACTGAAGCTTTCTTT
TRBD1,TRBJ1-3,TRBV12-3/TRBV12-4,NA,CASSATGADTIYF,TGTGCCAGCAGTGCGACAGGGGCGGACACCATATATTTT
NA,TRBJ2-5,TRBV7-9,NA,CASAAGGLGTQYF,TGTGCCAGCGCCGCGGGCGGGTTAGGGACCCAGTACTTC
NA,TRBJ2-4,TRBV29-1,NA,CSGGDSSLAKNIQYF,TGCAGCGGGGGAGATTCGTCCCTAGCCAAAAACATTCAGTACTTC
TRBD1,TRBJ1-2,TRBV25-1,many,CASNGGSGTGLRANYGYTF,TGTGCCAGCAACGGCGGCAGCGGGACAGGGTTGCGAGCTAACTATGGCTACACCTTC
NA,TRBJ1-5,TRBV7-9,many,CASSREGRDQPQHF,TGTGCCAGCAGCCGAGAGGGACGGGATCAGCCCCAGCATTTT
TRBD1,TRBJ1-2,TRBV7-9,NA,CASSPSPHVDRGGGYTF,TGTGCCAGCAGCCCTAGCCCCCACGTGGACAGGGGGGGTGGCTACACCTTC
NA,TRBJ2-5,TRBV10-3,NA,CAISDRNPLAPYQETQYF,TGTGCCATCAGTGATAGGAACCCATTAGCGCCGTACCAAGAGACCCAGTACTTC
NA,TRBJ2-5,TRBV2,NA,CASRPRGLRRETRYF,TGTGCCAGCAGGCCCCGGGGGCTGAGGCGAGAGACCCGGTACTTC
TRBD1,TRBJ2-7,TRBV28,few,CASLSVGQVPYEQYF,TGTGCCAGCCTCTCGGTGGGACAGGTGCCCTACGAGCAGTACTTC
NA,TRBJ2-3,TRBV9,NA,CASSVEPGPTSTDTQYF,TGTGCCAGCAGCGTAGAGCCGGGACCAACTAGCACAGATACGCAGTATTTT
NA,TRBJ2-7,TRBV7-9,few,CASTRQNTYEQYF,TGTGCCAGCACCAGACAGAATACCTACGAGCAGTACTTC